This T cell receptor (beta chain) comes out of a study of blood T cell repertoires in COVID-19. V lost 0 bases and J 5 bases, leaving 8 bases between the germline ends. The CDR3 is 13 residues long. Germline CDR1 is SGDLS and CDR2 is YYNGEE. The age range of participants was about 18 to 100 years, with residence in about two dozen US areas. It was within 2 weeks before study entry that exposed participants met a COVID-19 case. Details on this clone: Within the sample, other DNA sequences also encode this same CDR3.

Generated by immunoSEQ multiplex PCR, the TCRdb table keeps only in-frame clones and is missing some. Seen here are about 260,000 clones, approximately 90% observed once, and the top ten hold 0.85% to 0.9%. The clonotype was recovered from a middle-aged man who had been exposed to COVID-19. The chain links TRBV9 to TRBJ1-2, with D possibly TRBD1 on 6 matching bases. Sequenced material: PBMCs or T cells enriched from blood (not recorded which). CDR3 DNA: TGTGCCAGCAGCGTAGTGGACAGTTATGGCTACACCTTC. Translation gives CASSVVDSYGYTF.